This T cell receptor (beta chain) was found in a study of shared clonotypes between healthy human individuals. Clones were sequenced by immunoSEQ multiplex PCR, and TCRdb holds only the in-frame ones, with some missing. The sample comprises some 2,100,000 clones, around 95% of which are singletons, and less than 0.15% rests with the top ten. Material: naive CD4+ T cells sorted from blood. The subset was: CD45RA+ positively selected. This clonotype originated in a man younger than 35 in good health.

DNA of the CDR3: TGTGCCAGCAGCTTGAGCGGGGGCTATGGCGAGCAGTACTTC. Translation gives CASSLSGGYGEQYF. This chain uses TRBV7-2 with TRBJ2-7, with 8 bases that match TRBD2. V dropped 3 bases and J dropped 6; count of bases not matched to a gene: 7. The germline gives CDR1 SGHTA, CDR2 FQGNSA. This CDR3 spans 14 amino acids.